This record looks at one T cell receptor beta chain sequence and its context. Its specific antigen is unknown. The record has no base qualities; no much larger clone is one base away. Other DNA sequences in the sample encode the same CDR3. The record originates from a study of shared clonotypes between healthy human individuals (dated by TCRdb to the early 2020s). For the wider study: The cohort included a few men and a couple of women between 18 and 49 years of age. For each donor, CD4 naive and CD4 memory were each given three plates, CD8 naive was given two plates, and CD8 memory was given one plate. The study deeply sequenced blood TCR repertoires of several healthy adults to estimate repertoire size and the extent of clonotype sharing between individuals. To increase sequencing depth and limit assay-specific biases, different laboratories used diverse techniques to prepare libraries and sequence TCR repertoires. Between about 0.94 and 8.9 billion PBMCs per donor were obtained by leukapheresis.

What the study reported, not specific to this receptor: Clonotypes shared by all four sorted-subset donors showed higher generation probabilities than non-shared clonotypes. When a few donors were compared, the shared fraction of clonotypes was about 5.4% for naive CD4, roughly 3.3% for naive CD8, more than 2% for memory CD4, and 0.35% to 0.4% for memory CD8. Because the study included a small number of donors, the genetic and exposure-history diversity represented was limited. Naive subsets generally had larger estimated clonotype richness than memory subsets. Pairwise subsampling indicated that sequencing depth was expected to affect the degree of clonotype sharing among donors. Sampling was limited to blood, and TCR repertoires in tissue likely differ from TCR repertoires in blood. Rarefaction of sorted-subset datasets indicated incomplete sequencing despite the large sequencing depth.

From its cysteine to its phenylalanine, the CDR3 spans 15 amino acids. Only the CDR3 portion is preserved as DNA: 45 bases, with reading frame beginning at the first base. The germline V gene supplies CDR1 SGHRS and CDR2 YFSETQ. The V and J ends are trimmed by 0 bases and 1 base, leaving 5 bases between them. Using the deep immunoSEQ assay, TCR CDR3 regions were amplified from genomic DNA by multiplex PCR. Genomic DNA extracted from each cell subset was distributed evenly over all wells of several immunoSEQ 96-well plates, and each plate served as one replicate. For sorted subsets, about 0.2 ug genomic DNA, equal to some 30,000 T cell genomes, was loaded into each replicate PCR. The purified libraries were quantified using a Qubit 3.0 fluorometer, sized with a Bioanalyzer 2100, and then quantified again using the KAPA Library Quantification kit. Each immunoSEQ 96-well plate was sequenced on its own single-read 150-cycle Illumina NextSeq 550 flow cell. Per the source publication's procedure: Because the immunoSEQ output included only junctional sequences and no quality scores, the filtering could not be the same as the filtering used for full-length reads. Sequences were annotated with PyIR, a Python wrapper for IgBLAST v1.9, using IMGT germline references to assign V/J genes and CDR3. Reads were removed for weak V/J assignments (E-value above 1e-6), missing CDR3, stop codons, out-of-frame junctions, or ambiguous translated residues. A V3J clonotype was defined by an identical inferred V gene, J gene, and CDR3 amino acid sequence. Percentage overlap between repertoires was calculated by dividing the number of shared unique clonotypes by the size of the smaller repertoire. Richness of each repertoire was evaluated using RTK rarefaction, the Chao1 estimator, and Recon v2.1 estimates of unobserved clonotypes. Generation probabilities were computed with OLGA for all TCRbeta clonotypes obtained by the gDNA method from a few donors. The clones in this table, taken by TCRdb from immuneACCESS, are in-frame only. Not every clone is retained; where verified, under half of the shortfall comes from an unresolved V gene, and the cause of the rest is unknown. The DNA gave D and trimming, while V, J and clone size come from that table. The sample table records a few million clones; approximately 93% of these occur just once. The biggest ten clones account for about 0.39% of the sample.

The donors were healthy, HIV-negative adults who had no recently reported acute infections or vaccinations. Only Caucasian adults living in Nashville, Tennessee, USA were represented among the donors. CD4+ T cells were enriched through magnetic negative selection, after which naive cells were positively selected on CD45RA and the remaining negative fraction served as the memory subset. Blood was obtained by leukapheresis, after which PBMCs were separated by Ficoll-Histopaque density gradient centrifugation and cryopreserved in liquid nitrogen vapor phase. Purity and quantity of every magnetically sorted T cell population were checked by analytical flow cytometry. Each sorted fraction had its genomic DNA isolated and then quantified by UV absorbance on a Nanodrop 2000c.

The sequence was obtained from a man between 18 and 35 years old in good health. Some clones in this sample may be carry-over from other donors' samples. Sample: naive CD4+ T cells from PBMCs. The cell subset or site label, read with the paper, signifies: CD45RA+ positively selected. Recombination connected TRBV5-1 to TRBJ2-6, with no confident D gene call. CDR3 sequence: CASSLEPSGANVLTF. The bases are TGCGCCAGCAGCTTGGAACCGTCTGGGGCCAACGTCCTGACTTTC.